This TCR beta chain was sequenced for a study of shared clonotypes between healthy human individuals. Study details: Per-donor plates numbered three CD4 naive, three CD4 memory, two CD8 naive and one CD8 memory.

Some clones are missing from TCRdb's copy, which holds only in-frame ones; the method was immunoSEQ multiplex PCR. The sample consists of about 820,000 clones, nearly 95% of them appearing once. Germline V lookup: CDR1 SGHAT, CDR2 FQNNGV. This CDR3 spans 14 amino acids. V was pared by 5 bases and J by 1 base, with 9 bases between. In the naive CD8 group, cells lacked CD45RO and were positively selected for CCR7, so terminally differentiated effector memory CD45RA+ cells were left out. Sequencing was done on a sample of naive CD8+ T cells sorted from blood. The V call is TRBV11-2, the J call TRBJ2-4; D is unresolved. The clonotype originates from a man aged 25-40 years in good health. CDR3 nucleotide sequence: TGTGCCAGCAGCCCTCAAATGGCCAAAAACATTCAGTACTTC. Residues: CASSPQMAKNIQYF.